This TCR beta chain was identified during a study of blood T cell repertoires in COVID-19. Study details: From the United States, Italy and Spain came samples of acute and convalescent COVID-19. The cDNA or gDNA used as material had been derived from T cells, B-cell-depleted T cells, or PBMCs.

CDR1 and CDR2 from the germline V gene are SGHDN and FVKESK. V lost 3 bases, J lost 9 bases, and 9 bases lay in between. The length of the CDR3 is 11 residues. In the source study's methods: Amplification of reference gene primers was used by the study to estimate nucleated cell counts. Libraries were prepared by immunoSEQ multiplex PCR; TCRdb keeps only in-frame clonotypes and omits some of them. V and J calls plus clone size are reproduced from that table; the DNA served to infer D and trimming. This sample has around 160,000 clones, with roughly 80% found just once. Sequencing was carried out using peripheral blood. The clonotype comes from a human donor in a cohort sampled during active COVID-19. The chain is built from TRBV14 and TRBJ2-7, with D hard to call. The CDR3 bases are TGTGCCAGCAGCCAGATTGAGAGGCAGTACTTC. Translating gives CASSQIERQYF.